This TCR beta chain was documented in a study of T cell changes during pregnancy in multiple sclerosis. Profiled with immunoSEQ multiplex PCR; TCRdb holds only in-frame clones, not every one. This table has 20,000 to 25,000 clones, around four fifths appearing once. Sequenced material: CD8+ T cells from peripheral blood mononuclear cells, taken in the first trimester of pregnancy. The receptor was isolated from a female donor in good health, enrolled as a control in a pregnancy study.

This chain's CDR3 is CASNTGGGGNQPQHF. CDR3 coding DNA: TGTGCCAGCAATACAGGGGGCGGGGGCAATCAGCCCCAGCATTTT. The gene calls are TRBV9 and TRBJ1-5; 9 bases are a match to TRBD1. CDR3 length: 15 residues. Germline V CDR1 and CDR2: SGDLS, YYNGEE. V lost 6 bases, J lost 2 bases, and 6 bases stayed unmatched. The full variable domain, completed using reference TRBV9 and TRBJ1-5, is DSGVTQTPKHLITATGQRVTLRCSPRSGDLSVYWYQQSLDQGLQFLIQYYNGEERAKGNILERFSAQQFPDLHSELNLSSLELGDSALYFCASNTGGGGNQPQHFGDGTRLSIL.